This T cell receptor beta chain was captured in a study of T cells after posttransplantation cyclophosphamide (dated by TCRdb to 2015 to 2016). Concerning the study at large: Using TRB sequencing, the study followed how the T cell repertoire rebuilt after myeloablative bone marrow transplantation with posttransplantation cyclophosphamide given as GVHD prophylaxis. Antigen receptor sequencing was done on samples from a few dozen PTCy-treated patients and from 15 to 20 related bone marrow donors of those patients. Blood from all 34 PTCy patients who had 1-year posttransplant specimens underwent TRB sequencing. In 3 patients, up to roughly 3 additional blood samples taken between 2 and 5.2 years after transplant also underwent TRB sequencing, as did pretransplant blood from several patients. Because TRA and TRB clonality were tightly correlated in fewer than 10 samples, subsequent TCR analyses were focused on TRB only. Public TRB sequences were compared against a database of over 3,000 sequences linked to responses to pathogens, tumor antigens, self-antigens and alloantigens.

The junction carries 23 bases between V and J, which are trimmed by 5 bases and 8 bases respectively. The CDR3 spans 15 residues, from the cysteine through the phenylalanine. The sequence is cut down to CDR3 DNA, 45 bases in frame from base 1. The germline V gene specifies SGDLS as CDR1 and YYNGEE as CDR2. This clone was observed many times. The specificity of this receptor is unknown. No base qualities exist here, and no much larger clone lies one base off it. General conclusions and limits of the study: The TRB repertoires of T cells infiltrating skin or the GI tract showed only limited overlap with the TRB repertoires found in blood. At 1-2 months, donor-recipient similarity was low but rose over the first year, and the later blood repertoires were often dominated by donor CD8+ memory clones. Across the 45 to 55 patients, TRB clonality was highly associated with recipient CMV seropositivity and CMV reactivation, and diversity with PTCy was similar to that in the CNI/methotrexate controls.

Genomic DNA was used for TRB sequencing, which was performed with the immunoSEQ assay at survey resolution or with the hsTCRB kit. The original methods were these. The immunoSEQ software was used for initial read processing, and the LymphoSeq R package was used for repertoire analyses. Clonality was computed as 1 minus normalized Shannon entropy, and a Gini coefficient was also calculated for each TRB dataset. Phenotypes of unsorted samples were inferred by mapping TRB sequences from sorted subsets of the recipient or donor onto the same recipient's unsorted samples. What TCRdb holds here is the immuneACCESS table cut down to in-frame rearrangements. Part of the clones is not present; checked against another copy, under half of the missing clones reflect an unresolved V gene, and the others are unexplained. D and trimming were read from the DNA, whereas the V and J calls and clone size are those reported in that table. This sample shows some 8,800 clones, and none of them turns up only once. The ten largest clones take up less than 4.5% of the sample.

Per the publication, the treatment or condition label means: high-dose cyclophosphamide on days +3 and +4 as single-agent GVHD prophylaxis. Patients in the PTCy group got busulfan and fludarabine conditioning, a marrow graft from a related or unrelated donor, and cyclophosphamide on days +3 and +4. PTCy-treated patients came from a prospective multi-institutional clinical trial. Mononuclear cells from peripheral blood and bone marrow were separated by Ficoll-Hypaque density centrifugation and then cryopreserved. The rearranged segments are TRBV9 and TRBJ2-7; a tentative D match to TRBD2 spans 5 bases. The receptor was isolated from a male patient aged 50 or older who received an allogeneic stem cell transplant from a related donor and was CMV-positive. Some T cells may originate with the graft donor following a transplant. The sequencing used PBMCs, collected around 350 days after allogeneic stem cell transplant with posttransplant cyclophosphamide. The DNA reads as follows: TGTGCCAGCAGTTCTCTAGCCCTTAGCGATACCAAGCAGTACTTC. Translated, it gives CASSSLALSDTKQYF.